Following are 13 T cell receptor beta chains from one sample sequenced in a study of cytomegalovirus exposure and HLA in healthy donors. The PCR had 60 Vbeta and 13 Jbeta primers. The repertoire was sequenced with immunoSEQ multiplex PCR; TCRdb's copy has only in-frame clones and lacks some. The top ten clones hold 1.5% of a sample with some 170,000 clones, around 80% of them seen once. What was sequenced was PBMCs. These receptors all stem from a girl aged 10 to 17 in good health and CMV-seropositive.

The rearrangement joins TRBV6-1 to TRBJ1-1, with 8 bases lining up with TRBD1. Losses at the gene ends were 4 bases for V and 1 base for J; bases not matched to a gene: 5. Germline assignment: CDR1 MNHNS and CDR2 SASEGT. The CDR3 contains 15 residues. The CDR3 DNA sequence: TGTGCCAGCAGTGCCAGACAGGGGACGAACACTGAAGCTTTCTTT. Its translation: CASSARQGTNTEAFF.

This rearrangement joins TRBV29-1 to TRBJ1-1; the D is unclear. The CDR3 has 11 residues. The germline CDR1 and CDR2 sequences are SQVTM and ANQGSEA. V was trimmed by 6 bases and J by 7 bases, leaving 12 bases between them. The CDR3 DNA is TGCAGCGTCCCGTCCGGGATTGAAGCTTTCTTT. Translation: CSVPSGIEAFF.

This clone was observed a single time. The chain carries TRBV28 and TRBJ1-1; D remains unclear. The V and J ends lost 6 bases and 2 bases respectively, with 7 bases between them. CDR1 is MDHEN, CDR2 SYDVKM, per germline. This CDR3 has 12 amino acids. The CDR3 DNA reads as TGTGCCAGCAGCCTCCTTAACACTGAAGCTTTCTTT. This translates into CASSLLNTEAFF.

V is TRBV11-2 and J is TRBJ2-1; D not certain. Germline CDR1 and CDR2: SGHAT and FQNNGV. With 3 bases removed from V and 6 bases from J, the gap between germline ends came to 9 bases. This CDR3 region has 13 residues. The CDR3 DNA follows: TGTGCCAGCAGCTTGTGGGCCAGCAATGAGCAGTTCTTC. It encodes CASSLWASNEQFF.

The CDR3 bases are TGCGCCAGCAGCTTGAGTACTAGCGGGAGGGTGGGCGAGCAGTTCTTC. Protein sequence: CASSLSTSGRVGEQFF. The chain carries TRBV5-1 and TRBJ2-1; 13 bases fit TRBD2. Germline trimming cut 1 base from V and 10 bases from J; bases unmatched to any gene: 8. The germline gives CDR1 SGHRS, CDR2 YFSETQ. The CDR3 sequence is 16 residues long.

This clone occurred once. An end of the junction does not agree with germline; a read error may underlie this. The rearrangement joins TRBV19 to TRBJ2-1; 7 bases line up with TRBD2. The germline V gene encodes CDR1 LNHDA and CDR2 SQIVND (reference sequence). The CDR3 runs 15 residues. The CDR3 nucleotides read TGTGCCAGTAGTACCCAGACTAGCTCCAACAATGAGCAGTTCTTC. This sequence encodes CASSTQTSSNNEQFF. The whole variable domain, remainder taken from reference TRBV19 and TRBJ2-1, is DGGITQSPKYLFRKEGQNVTLSCEQNLNHDAMYWYRQDPGQGLRLIYYSQIVNDFQKGDIAEGYSVSREKKESFPLTVTSAQKNPTAFYLCASSTQTSSNNEQFFGPGTRLTVL.

This chain uses TRBV4-2 with TRBJ2-5; 9 positions agree with TRBD1. The closer fit of TRBJ2-7 to the DNA end suggests the J call may be wrong. There are 16 residues in the CDR3. CDR1 LGHNA and CDR2 YNFKEQ come from the germline V gene. The CDR3 spells CASSQGPGTGLREQYF. In nucleotides, the CDR3 is TGTGCCAGCAGCCAAGGGCCCGGGACAGGGTTGCGCGAGCAGTACTTC.

V and J are TRBV9 and TRBJ2-6; perhaps TRBD1 as D (5 bases). The CDR3 spans 15 residues. V dropped 2 bases and J dropped 0 bases, with 6 bases sitting between them. In germline, CDR1 is SGDLS, CDR2 YYNGEE. The DNA of the CDR3 is TGTGCCAGCAGCGTCCAGGGCTCTGGGGCCAACGTCCTGACTTTC. Translating gives CASSVQGSGANVLTF.

The V call is TRBV6-5, the J call TRBJ2-7; D possibly corresponds to TRBD1 (5 bases). CDR1 is MNHEY and CDR2 is SVGAGI in the germline V gene. The CDR3 loop spans 12 amino acids. V was shortened by 6 bases and J by 3 bases, with 9 bases between the two germline ends. CDR3 in amino acids: CASSLDSYEQYF. CDR3 DNA sequence: TGTGCCAGCAGCCTCGACAGCTACGAGCAGTACTTC.

The gene calls are TRBV28 and TRBJ1-2; TRBD1 matches at 8 bases. Losses at the gene ends were 3 bases for V and 5 bases for J; bases not matched to a gene: 14. The CDR3 length is 17 residues. Per germline, CDR1 MDHEN and CDR2 SYDVKM. The CDR3 nucleotides read TGTGCCAGCAGTTTCCCTCCTGACAGGGGAGGTGATTATGGCTACACCTTC. Translation gives CASSFPPDRGGDYGYTF.

This clone was seen only a few times. This sequence joins TRBV30 and TRBJ1-2; no definite D call. V gave up 2 bases and J gave up 0 bases, with 10 bases separating them. Germline lookup yields CDR1 GTSNPN and CDR2 SVGIG (reference sequence). The CDR3 has 14 residues. The chain's CDR3 is CAWSPTSPNYGYTF. The CDR3 nucleotides are TGTGCCTGGAGTCCTACGTCACCTAACTATGGCTACACCTTC.

The chain uses TRBV15 and TRBJ2-7; 8 bases agree with TRBD1. In germline, CDR1 is LNHNV, CDR2 YYDKDF (reference sequence). The CDR3 contains 17 residues. V shed 0 bases, J shed 1 base, and the junction held 8 bases outside the gene matches. CDR3 DNA: TGTGCCACCAGCAGAGATAGGTGGACAGGGCAATCCTACGAGCAGTACTTC. Amino acid sequence: CATSRDRWTGQSYEQYF.

This clone appeared a few times. The chain links TRBV27 to TRBJ1-4; TRBD1 aligns across 8 bases. The CDR3 extends over 16 amino acids. V trimming: 5 bases; J trimming: 5 bases; junction bases outside the gene matches: 10. CDR1 MNHEY and CDR2 SMNVEV come from the germline V gene (reference sequence). CDR3: CASSPGQGRFNEKLFF. The CDR3 DNA sequence: TGTGCCAGCAGTCCCGGACAGGGACGCTTCAATGAAAAACTGTTTTTT. The complete variable domain, with remaining parts taken from reference TRBV27 and TRBJ1-4, reads EAQVTQNPRYLITVTGKKLTVTCSQNMNHEYMSWYRQDPGLGLRQIYYSMNVEVTDKGDVPEGYKVSRKEKRNFPLILESPSPNQTSLYFCASSPGQGRFNEKLFFGSGTQLSVL.